The clone carrying this TCR beta chain was counted between two and nine times. What it binds is not known. This entry is derived from a study of T cell repertoires in cytomegalovirus infection. The V and J ends lost 6 bases and 6 bases respectively, with 14 bases between them. This CDR3 has 13 amino acids. General study points: Of the TCR beta families, the public ones yielded a cumulative frequency that identified carriers of CMV plus the relevant HLA. CMV-specific TCR beta clonotypes restricted by HLA-C dominated the ex vivo response.

TCRdb re-called the reads with MiXCR, one entry per CDR3 protein. The table records about 830,000 distinct CDR3 sequences, about 30% of them present only once. This sample comprised cultured CD8+ T cells from PBMCs, obtained from culture after CMV antigen stimulation. This receptor was obtained from a human donor in good health (CMV status not recorded). Some clones in this sample may be carry-over from other donors' samples. The chain has TRBV12-3 or TRBV12-4 and TRBJ1-1, with D unresolved. This CDR3 is CASSQDAGAEAFF. The CDR3 bases are TGTGCCAGCAGCCAAGACGCCGGCGCTGAAGCTTTCTTT.